This TCR beta chain emerged from a study of blood T cell repertoires in COVID-19. Study overall: The cDNA or gDNA used as material had been derived from T cells, B-cell-depleted T cells, or PBMCs.

As processed by the authors: Scientists estimated how many nucleated cells there were by amplifying reference gene primers. The table came from immunoSEQ multiplex PCR; TCRdb's copy has only in-frame clones and leaves some out. V, J and clone size were drawn from that table, and D and trimming were deduced from the DNA. The table lists around 250,000 clones, 86% of them singletons. The V gene end was trimmed by 6 bases and the J gene end by 2 bases; junction bases not matched to a gene: 5. The CDR3 is 14 residues long. Germline CDR1 is MNHEY and CDR2 is SVGAGI. J is TRBJ2-7 and V is TRBV6-5; 9 positions match TRBD1. The sample consisted of peripheral blood. The sequence came from a woman in her thirties with active or convalescent COVID-19. CDR3 in DNA: TGTGCCAGCAGCTCCGGGGACAGGGCCTACGAGCAGTACTTC. Amino acids: CASSSGDRAYEQYF.